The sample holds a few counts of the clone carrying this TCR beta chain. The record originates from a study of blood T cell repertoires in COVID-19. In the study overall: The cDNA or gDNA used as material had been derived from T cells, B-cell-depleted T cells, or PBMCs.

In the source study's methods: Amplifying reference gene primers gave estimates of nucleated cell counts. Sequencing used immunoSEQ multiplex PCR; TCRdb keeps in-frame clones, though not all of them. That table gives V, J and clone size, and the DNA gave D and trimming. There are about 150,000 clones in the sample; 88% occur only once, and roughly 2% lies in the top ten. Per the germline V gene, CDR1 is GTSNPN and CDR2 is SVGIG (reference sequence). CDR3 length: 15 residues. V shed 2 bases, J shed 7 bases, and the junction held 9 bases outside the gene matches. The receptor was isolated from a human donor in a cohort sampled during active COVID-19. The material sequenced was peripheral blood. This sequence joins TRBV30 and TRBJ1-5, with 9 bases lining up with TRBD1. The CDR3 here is CAWSQRGQGGQPQHF. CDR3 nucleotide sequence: TGTGCCTGGAGTCAGAGGGGACAGGGAGGGCAGCCCCAGCATTTT.